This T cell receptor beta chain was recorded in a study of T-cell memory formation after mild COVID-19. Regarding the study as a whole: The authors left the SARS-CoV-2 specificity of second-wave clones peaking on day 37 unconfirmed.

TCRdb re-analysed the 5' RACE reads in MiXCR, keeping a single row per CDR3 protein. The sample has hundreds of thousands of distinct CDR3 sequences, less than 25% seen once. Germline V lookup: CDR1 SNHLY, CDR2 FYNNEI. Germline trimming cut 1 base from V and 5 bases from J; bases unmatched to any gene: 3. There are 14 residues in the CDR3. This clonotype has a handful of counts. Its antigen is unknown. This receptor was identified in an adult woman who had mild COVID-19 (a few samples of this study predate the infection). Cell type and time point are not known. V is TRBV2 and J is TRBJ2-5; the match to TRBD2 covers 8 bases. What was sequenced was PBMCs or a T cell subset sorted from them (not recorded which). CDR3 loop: CASSEVRGGETQYF. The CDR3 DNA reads TGTGCCAGCAGTGAAGTGCGCGGGGGGGAGACCCAGTACTTC.